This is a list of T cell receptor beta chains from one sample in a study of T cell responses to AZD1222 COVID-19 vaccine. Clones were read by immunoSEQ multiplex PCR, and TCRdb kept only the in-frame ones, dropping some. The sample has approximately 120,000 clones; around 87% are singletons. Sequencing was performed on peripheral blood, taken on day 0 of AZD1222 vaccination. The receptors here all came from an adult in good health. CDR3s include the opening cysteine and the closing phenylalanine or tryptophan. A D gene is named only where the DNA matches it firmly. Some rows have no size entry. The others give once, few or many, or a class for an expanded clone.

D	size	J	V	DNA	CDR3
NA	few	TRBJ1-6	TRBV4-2	TGTGCCAGCAGCGCTTCCTTGCGGGATCCCCTCCACTTT	CASSASLRDPLHF
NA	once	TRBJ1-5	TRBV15	TGTGCCACCAGCAGACCGGATCAGCCCCAGCATTTT	CATSRPDQPQHF
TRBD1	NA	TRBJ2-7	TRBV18	TGTGCCAGCTCACCACTGGACAGGGGGGTCGAGCAGTACTTC	CASSPLDRGVEQYF
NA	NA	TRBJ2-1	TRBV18	TGTGCCAGCTCTCCGAGGGGGACTGAGGCCTACAATGAGCAGTTCTTC	CASSPRGTEAYNEQFF
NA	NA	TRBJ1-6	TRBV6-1	TGTGCCAGCAGTGATGCGGGGCATAATTCACCCCTCCACTTT	CASSDAGHNSPLHF
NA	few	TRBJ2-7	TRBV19	TGTGCCAACGCCCCTATAAGGGAGTTCTACGAGCAGTACTTC	CANAPIREFYEQYF
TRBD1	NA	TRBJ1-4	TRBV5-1	TGCGCCACCAGGGGACAGAATGAAAAACTGTTTTTT	CATRGQNEKLFF
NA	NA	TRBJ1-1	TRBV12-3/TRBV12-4	TGTGCCAGCAGTTTCGGGGCGAACACTGAAGCTTTCTTT	CASSFGANTEAFF
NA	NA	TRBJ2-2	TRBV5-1	TGCGCCAGCAGCTTGGGGGAGCTGAACACCGGGGAGCTGTTTTTT	CASSLGELNTGELFF
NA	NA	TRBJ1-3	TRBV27	TGTGCCAGCCCCAACAGGCAGGGCTGTGGAAACACCATATATTTT	CASPNRQGCGNTIYF
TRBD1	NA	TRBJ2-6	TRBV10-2	TGCGCCAGCAGGTCGGACAGGGGGTCCCTCTCTGGGGCCAACGTCCTGACTTTC	CASRSDRGSLSGANVLTF
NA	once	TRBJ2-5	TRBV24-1	TGTGCCACCAGTGCCCCCGGGGCAGGGGAGACCCAGTACTTC	CATSAPGAGETQYF
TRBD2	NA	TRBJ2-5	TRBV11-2	TGTGCCAGCAGCTATCACCGGACTAGCGGGGCCCAAGAGACCCAGTACTTC	CASSYHRTSGAQETQYF
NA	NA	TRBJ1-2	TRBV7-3	TGTGCCAGCAGCAAAACAGGGACCCAGGGAGGCTACACCTTC	CASSKTGTQGGYTF
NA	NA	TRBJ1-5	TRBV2	TGTGCCAGCAGTGAAGATCTGAATCAGCCCCAGCATTTT	CASSEDLNQPQHF
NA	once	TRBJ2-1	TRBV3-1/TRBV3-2	TGTGCCAGCAGCCAAGAGGCACTAGCCGGTGAGCAGTTCTTC	CASSQEALAGEQFF
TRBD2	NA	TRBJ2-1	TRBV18	TGTGCCAGCTCACCGTCGACTAGCAGCAGTGAGCAGTTCTTC	CASSPSTSSSEQFF
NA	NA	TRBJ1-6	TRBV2	TGTGCCAGCAGTGAGGAGGGAGGGTATTCACCCCTCCACTTT	CASSEEGGYSPLHF
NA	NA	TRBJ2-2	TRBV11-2	TGTGCCAGCAGCTTGCTCGGGCCTAGGGGCGGGGAGCTGTTTTTT	CASSLLGPRGGELFF
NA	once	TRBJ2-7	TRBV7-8	TGTGCCAGCAGCTTATGGGCGGGATCCTACGAGCAGTACTTC	CASSLWAGSYEQYF
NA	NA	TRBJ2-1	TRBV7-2	TGTGCCAGCAGCTTCACAGGGTCCAATGAGCAGTTCTTC	CASSFTGSNEQFF
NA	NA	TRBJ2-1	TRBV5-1	TGCGCCAGCAGCTTGGAACGGGGAACCTACAATGAGCAGTTCTTC	CASSLERGTYNEQFF
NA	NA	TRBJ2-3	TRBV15	TGTGCCACCAGCAGAGCGGGAAACACAGATACGCAGTATTTT	CATSRAGNTDTQYF
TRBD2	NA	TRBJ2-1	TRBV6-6	TGTGCCAGCAGTCGACCGGGACTAGCGGGAGGGCAATACAATGAGCAGTTCTTC	CASSRPGLAGGQYNEQFF
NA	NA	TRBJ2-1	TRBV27	TGTGCCAGCAGTTTGGGTGCCTACAATGAGCAGTTCTTC	CASSLGAYNEQFF
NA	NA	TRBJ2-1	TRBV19	TGTGCCAGTAGTATTCCGGGGGGCCGGGGGGATGAGCAGTTCTTC	CASSIPGGRGDEQFF
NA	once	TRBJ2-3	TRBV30	TGTGCCTGGAGTGCTGCCGGTTTGACAGATACGCAGTATTTT	CAWSAAGLTDTQYF
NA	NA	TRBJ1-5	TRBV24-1	TGTGCCACCAGTGATCAATCAGGGGGCAATCAGCCCCAGCATTTT	CATSDQSGGNQPQHF
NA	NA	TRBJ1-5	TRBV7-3	TGTGCCAGCAGCTTAGACAGCGCTCAGCCCCAGCATTTT	CASSLDSAQPQHF
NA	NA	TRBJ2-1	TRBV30	TGTGCCTGGAGTGGGTTTTCGGGGGAATCCTACAATGAGCAGTTCTTC	CAWSGFSGESYNEQFF
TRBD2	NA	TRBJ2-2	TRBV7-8	TGTGCCAGCAGCTTATATATGGGACTAGGGAACACCGGGGAGCTGTTTTTT	CASSLYMGLGNTGELFF
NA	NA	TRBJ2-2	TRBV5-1	TGCGCCAGCAGTCGAAGTGACGCCGGGGAGCTGTTTTTT	CASSRSDAGELFF
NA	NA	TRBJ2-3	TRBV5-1	TGCGCCAGCAGCTTGATAGGGGAGGTCACAGATACGCAGTATTTT	CASSLIGEVTDTQYF
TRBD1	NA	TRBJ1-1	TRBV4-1	TGCGCCAGCAGCCGAGATCCCACCGGGACAGCGAACACTGAAGCTTTCTTT	CASSRDPTGTANTEAFF
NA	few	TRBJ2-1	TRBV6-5	TGTGCCAGCAGTTACACCAATCTAGGGGGTGAGCAGTTCTTC	CASSYTNLGGEQFF
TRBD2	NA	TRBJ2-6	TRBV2	TGTGCCAGCAGCGCCAGCGGGACTCCTGGGGCCAACGTCCTGACTTTC	CASSASGTPGANVLTF
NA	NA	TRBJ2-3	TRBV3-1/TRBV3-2	TGTGCCAGCAGCCAAGTGGGCGATACGCAGTATTTT	CASSQVGDTQYF
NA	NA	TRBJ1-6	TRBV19	TGTGCCAGTAGTATAGACCGGGTTAGCTCCTATAATTCACCCCTCCACTTT	CASSIDRVSSYNSPLHF
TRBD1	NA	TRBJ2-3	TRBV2	TGTGCCAGTACCGGGACAGGGGGCGCAGATACGCAGTATTTT	CASTGTGGADTQYF
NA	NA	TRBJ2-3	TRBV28	TGTGCCAGCAGTTTAGAAGCCCACGGCACAGATACGCAGTATTTT	CASSLEAHGTDTQYF